The next 27 T cell receptor beta chains were all read from a single sample in a study of T cell changes during pregnancy in multiple sclerosis. Sequenced by immunoSEQ multiplex PCR; TCRdb stores in-frame clones only, minus some. The table lists just under 50,000 clones, approximately 93% of them singletons, with less than 0.35% in the top ten. Sequencing used CD4+ T cells from peripheral blood mononuclear cells, obtained in the third trimester of pregnancy. All receptors come from a female donor with multiple sclerosis, enrolled in a pregnancy study.

The chain recombines TRBV11-3 with TRBJ2-6, with 8 nucleotides matching TRBD1. Germline lookup yields CDR1 SGHNT and CDR2 YENEEA. The J segment lost 0 bases and the V segment lost 2 bases, leaving 6 bases of the junction unmatched. This CDR3 spans 18 amino acids. CDR3: CASSLFQGASSGANVLTF. CDR3 coding DNA: TGTGCCAGCAGCTTATTTCAGGGGGCAAGCTCTGGGGCCAACGTCCTGACTTTC.

The V call is TRBV6-5, the J call TRBJ1-1, with a possible D match to TRBD1 (6 bases). The CDR3 totals 15 residues. Germline CDR1 reads MNHEY; CDR2 reads SVGAGI. V shed 6 bases and J shed 1 base, with 15 bases lying between them. The CDR3 loop reads CASRLQGSPNTEAFF. CDR3 sequence (DNA): TGTGCCAGCAGGTTACAGGGATCCCCGAACACTGAAGCTTTCTTT.

The J gene is TRBJ1-5, the V gene TRBV18, with TRBD1 identical over 9 bases. The CDR3 is made up of 15 amino acids. The germline CDR1 and CDR2 sequences are KGHSH and LQKENI. Trimming cost V 6 bases and J 2 bases; bases outside gene matches: 5. The CDR3 DNA reads TGTGCCAGCTCCTCCACAGGGGGCGGCAATCAGCCCCAGCATTTT. Amino acids: CASSSTGGGNQPQHF.

V usage is TRBV11-2 and J usage is TRBJ2-7; TRBD2 matches 7 bases. Germline CDR1 is SGHAT and CDR2 is FQNNGV. This CDR3 spans 15 amino acids. J was trimmed by 3 bases and V by 6 bases; bases with no gene match: 11. The CDR3 DNA is TGTGCCAGCAGTCCGAACAGCGGGACGGTCTACGAGCAGTACTTC. Encoded protein: CASSPNSGTVYEQYF. The full variable domain, its missing parts supplied by reference TRBV11-2 and TRBJ2-7, is EAGVAQSPRYKIIEKRQSVAFWCNPISGHATLYWYQQILGQGPKLLIQFQNNGVVDDSQLPKDRFSAERLKGVDSTLKIQPAKLEDSAVYLCASSPNSGTVYEQYFGPGTRLTVT.

V and J are TRBV7-8 and TRBJ2-7; 7 nucleotides align to TRBD2. The CDR3 extends over 13 amino acids. The germline V gene encodes CDR1 SGHVS and CDR2 FQNEAQ. With V trimmed by 1 base and J by 4 bases, 1 base remained unmatched. The CDR3 here is CASSLGGGYEQYF. CDR3 in DNA: TGTGCCAGCAGCTTAGGGGGGGGTTACGAGCAGTACTTC.

The V and J genes are TRBV27 and TRBJ1-2; a weak D match, TRBD1 (5 bases). Trimming left V 2 bases short and J 4 bases short, with 14 bases between. CDR3 size: 15 residues. From germline, CDR1 is MNHEY and CDR2 SMNVEV (reference sequence). CDR3 DNA: TGTGCCAGCAGTTTAAGGGGTGTGTTCGGCTATGGCTACACCTTC. This translates into CASSLRGVFGYGYTF.

The CDR3 DNA follows: TGTGCCATCACGGGGGACAGGGAGAACTACGAGCAGTACTTC. This gives the protein CAITGDRENYEQYF. The chain has TRBV10-3 and TRBJ2-7; the match to TRBD1 covers 9 bases. This CDR3 spans 14 amino acids. From germline, CDR1 is ENHRY and CDR2 SYGVKD. V shed 7 bases and J 3 bases; nucleotides not matched to a gene: 7.

The J gene is TRBJ1-2, the V gene TRBV14; D ambiguous. V lost 3 bases and J lost 2, with 7 bases in between. The CDR3 loop spans 13 amino acids. Germline CDR1 SGHDN, CDR2 FVKESK. CDR3 DNA sequence: TGTGCCAGCAGCCAGACAACGAACTATGGCTACACCTTC. Translating gives CASSQTTNYGYTF.

The chain links TRBV19 to TRBJ1-3, with 7 bases lining up with TRBD1. In germline, CDR1 is LNHDA, CDR2 SQIVND (reference sequence). Germline trimming cut 5 bases from V and 1 base from J; bases unmatched to any gene: 11. This CDR3 region has 17 residues. CDR3 nucleotide sequence: TGTGCCAGTAGTCCCGGACAGGTACTAAGTTCTGGAAACACCATATATTTT. This gives the protein CASSPGQVLSSGNTIYF.

The rearrangement links TRBV9 to TRBJ2-7; 9 nucleotides agree with TRBD1. Trimming took 4 bases from V and 2 from J; bases not matched to a gene: 7. CDR1 is SGDLS and CDR2 is YYNGEE in the germline V gene. The CDR3 sequence is 15 residues long. In DNA, the CDR3 is TGTGCCAGCAGCTCCAGACAGGGGGTACCCTACGAGCAGTACTTC. Encoded protein: CASSSRQGVPYEQYF.

The rearrangement joins TRBV28 to TRBJ1-2, with D maybe TRBD1 (5 bases). CDR1 MDHEN and CDR2 SYDVKM come from the germline V gene. This CDR3 is built from 13 residues. Deletions cut 9 bases from V and 4 bases from J, with 15 bases between. Here the CDR3 DNA reads TGTGCCAGTTCTTCCGCAGGGATCTATGGCTACACCTTC. Translation gives CASSSAGIYGYTF.

V usage is TRBV7-2 and J usage is TRBJ1-1, with D perhaps matching TRBD1 (6 bases). Germline lookup yields CDR1 SGHTA and CDR2 FQGNSA. V lost 2 bases and J 1 base, leaving 11 bases between the germline ends. This CDR3 contains 15 residues. As DNA, the CDR3 is TGTGCCAGCAGCTTATCAGGACAGACGAACACTGAAGCTTTCTTT. Protein sequence: CASSLSGQTNTEAFF.

The V gene is TRBV6-1, the J gene TRBJ2-7; 8 bases line up with TRBD2. CDR1 and CDR2 from the germline V gene are MNHNS and SASEGT. V was pared by 6 bases and J by 6 bases, with 10 bases of the junction left unmatched. The CDR3 loop spans 14 amino acids. The CDR3 sequence: CASRTAGAPTEQYF. In nucleotides, the CDR3 is TGTGCCAGCAGGACAGCGGGAGCCCCTACCGAGCAGTACTTC.

The chain recombines TRBV9 with TRBJ1-2; D possibly corresponds to TRBD1 (5 bases). There are 14 residues in the CDR3. Looked up from germline, CDR1 is SGDLS and CDR2 is YYNGEE. Trimming left V 4 bases short and J 5 bases short, with 15 bases between. The CDR3 nucleotides are TGTGCCAGCAGCCCTCCGGGACTCGTGTATGGCTACACCTTC. It translates to CASSPPGLVYGYTF.

This chain connects TRBV7-9 to TRBJ1-4; weak D call: TRBD1 (6 bases). Looked up from germline, CDR1 is SEHNR and CDR2 is FQNEAQ (reference sequence). V was cut by 1 base and J by 4 bases, with 10 bases left in between. The CDR3 loop spans 15 amino acids. CDR3 region: CASSLGTAINEKLFF. CDR3 sequence (DNA): TGTGCCAGCAGCTTAGGGACAGCGATTAATGAAAAACTGTTTTTT.

CDR3 sequence: CASSRSSGSSTDTQYF. In nucleotides, the CDR3 is TGTGCCAGCAGCCGATCCAGCGGATCTAGCACAGATACGCAGTATTTT. The chain couples TRBV7-9 to TRBJ2-3; D is perhaps TRBD2 (5 bases). This CDR3 contains 16 residues. The V end lost 5 bases, the J end lost 0 bases, and 15 bases lay between the germline ends. Germline CDR1 SEHNR, CDR2 FQNEAQ (reference sequence).

This chain joins TRBV28 and TRBJ1-6, with TRBD1 matching over 9 bases. Per the germline V gene, CDR1 is MDHEN and CDR2 is SYDVKM. The CDR3 spans 15 residues. Trimming cost V 5 bases and J 7 bases; bases outside gene matches: 6. The CDR3 here is CASSASGTGNSPLHF. The CDR3 DNA sequence: TGTGCCAGCAGTGCCTCCGGGACAGGGAATTCACCCCTCCACTTT.

The chain is built from TRBV2 and TRBJ1-5; possible D gene TRBD1, 5 bases. Looked up from germline, CDR1 is SNHLY and CDR2 is FYNNEI. This CDR3 comprises 15 residues. V lost 7 bases and J lost 9, with 22 bases in between. CDR3 region: CASTEEGTGGMPQHF. The CDR3 DNA sequence: TGTGCCAGCACAGAGGAGGGGACGGGCGGTATGCCCCAGCATTTT.

The chain employs TRBV28 and TRBJ1-2; no firm D call. Germline CDR1 and CDR2: MDHEN and SYDVKM. The CDR3 extends over 17 amino acids. The V gene lost 6 bases and the J gene lost 3 bases, with 23 bases spanning the gap. This chain's CDR3 is CASSPQAGQPGDYGYTF. As DNA, the CDR3 is TGTGCCAGCAGCCCCCAGGCCGGCCAACCAGGCGACTATGGCTACACCTTC.

The chain employs TRBV30 and TRBJ1-2; TRBD1 is a possible D gene (5 bases). Germline assignment: CDR1 GTSNPN and CDR2 SVGIG (reference sequence). V lost 3 bases and J 7 bases, leaving 15 bases between the germline ends. The CDR3 runs 13 residues. The CDR3 reads CAWRAPGGGGYTF. CDR3 nucleotides: TGTGCCTGGAGAGCTCCAGGCGGGGGTGGCTACACCTTC.

This chain uses TRBV10-3 with TRBJ2-3; TRBD2 agrees at 14 bases. Germline V gives CDR1 ENHRY, CDR2 SYGVKD. The J segment lost 0 bases and the V segment lost 2 bases, leaving 7 bases of the junction unmatched. This CDR3 is 19 amino acids long. CDR3 sequence reads: CAISEDGLAGGRSTDTQYF. Written as DNA, the CDR3 is TGTGCCATCAGTGAGGACGGACTAGCGGGAGGAAGGAGCACAGATACGCAGTATTTT.

V is TRBV28 and J is TRBJ1-1, with TRBD1 as a possible D gene (5 bases). Trimming took off 4 bases at V and 8 bases at J, with 23 bases between the two ends. Looked up from germline, CDR1 is MDHEN and CDR2 is SYDVKM. The CDR3 is made up of 16 amino acids. CDR3 residues: CASSWRGTRNLREAFF. The CDR3 nucleotides read TGTGCCAGCAGTTGGAGGGGAACCCGCAATCTACGAGAAGCTTTCTTT.

The rearrangement links TRBV19 to TRBJ1-5, with D tentatively TRBD1 (5 bases). The CDR3 contains 16 residues. V gave up 1 base and J gave up 4 bases, with 14 bases separating them. Germline CDR1 is LNHDA and CDR2 is SQIVND (reference sequence). The DNA of the CDR3 is TGTGCCAGTAGTATAGGTCAGACAGCAATTAATCAGCCCCAGCATTTT. Translated: CASSIGQTAINQPQHF.

The chain is built from TRBV5-6 and TRBJ2-5; the match to TRBD1 covers 7 bases. The CDR3 consists of 13 residues. V shed 4 bases, J shed 4 bases, and the junction held 4 bases outside the gene matches. Germline V gene lookup returns CDR1 SGHDT and CDR2 YYEEEE. In nucleotides, the CDR3 is TGTGCCAGCAGCCCCGGGACAGCAGAGACCCAGTACTTC. Translating gives CASSPGTAETQYF.

This clone was recorded once. The chain employs TRBV27 and TRBJ2-7; D unresolved. This CDR3 spans 15 amino acids. Trimming shortened V by 4 bases and J by 4 bases, and 17 bases separated the two germline ends. Germline-derived CDR1 and CDR2 are MNHEY and SMNVEV (reference sequence). The CDR3 here is CASSSHERLDYEQYF. In DNA, the CDR3 is TGTGCCAGCAGTTCCCATGAAAGACTGGATTACGAGCAGTACTTC.

This clone was found once. The chain employs TRBV7-3 and TRBJ1-3, with D uncertain. V was shortened by 4 bases and J by 4 bases, with 11 bases between the two germline ends. Germline CDR1 is SGHTA and CDR2 is FQGTGA. The CDR3 extends over 14 amino acids. The CDR3 nucleotides read TGTGCCAGCAGCTCAAGCGGGTCCGGAAACACCATATATTTT. This codes for CASSSSGSGNTIYF.

The V and J genes are TRBV15 and TRBJ2-1; D not resolved. Trimming cost V 1 base and J 4 bases, with 5 bases left between them. The CDR3 is made up of 13 amino acids. The germline V gene encodes CDR1 LNHNV and CDR2 YYDKDF (reference sequence). In DNA, the CDR3 is TGTGCCACCAGCAGAGCCCTATACAATGAGCAGTTCTTC. This codes for CATSRALYNEQFF.